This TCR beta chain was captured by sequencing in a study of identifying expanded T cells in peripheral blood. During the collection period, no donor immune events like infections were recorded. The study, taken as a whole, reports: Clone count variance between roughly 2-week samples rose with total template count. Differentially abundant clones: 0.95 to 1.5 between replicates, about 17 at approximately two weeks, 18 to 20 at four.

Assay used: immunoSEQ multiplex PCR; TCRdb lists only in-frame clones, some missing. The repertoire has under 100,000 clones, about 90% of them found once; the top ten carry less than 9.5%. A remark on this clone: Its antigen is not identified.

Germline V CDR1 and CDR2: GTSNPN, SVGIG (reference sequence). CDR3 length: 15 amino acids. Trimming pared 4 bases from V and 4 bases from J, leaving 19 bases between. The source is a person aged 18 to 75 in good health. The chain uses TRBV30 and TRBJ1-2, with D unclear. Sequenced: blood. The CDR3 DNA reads TGTGCCTGGACCTTTGAACCCCCGGCCCCCTATGGCTACACCTTC. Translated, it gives CAWTFEPPAPYGYTF.